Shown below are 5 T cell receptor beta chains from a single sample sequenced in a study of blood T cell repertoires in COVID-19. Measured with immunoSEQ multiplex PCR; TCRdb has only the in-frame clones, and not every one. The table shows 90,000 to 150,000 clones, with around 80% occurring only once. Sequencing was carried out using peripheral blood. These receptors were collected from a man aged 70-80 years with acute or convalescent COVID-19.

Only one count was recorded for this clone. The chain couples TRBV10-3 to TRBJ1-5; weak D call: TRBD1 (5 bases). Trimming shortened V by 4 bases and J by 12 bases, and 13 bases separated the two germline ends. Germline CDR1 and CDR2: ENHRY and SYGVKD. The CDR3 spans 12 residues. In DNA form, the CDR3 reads TGTGCCATCAGTGTTCAGGGAAAGGTCCAGCATTTT. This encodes CAISVQGKVQHF.

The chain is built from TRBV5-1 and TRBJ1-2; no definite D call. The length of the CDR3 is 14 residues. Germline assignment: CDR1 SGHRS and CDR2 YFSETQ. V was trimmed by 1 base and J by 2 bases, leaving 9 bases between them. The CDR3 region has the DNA TGCGCCAGCAGCTTGAGCGCCGGGAACTATGGCTACACCTTC. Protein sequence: CASSLSAGNYGYTF. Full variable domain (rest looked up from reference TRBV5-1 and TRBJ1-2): KAGVTQTPRYLIKTRGQQVTLSCSPISGHRSVSWYQQTPGQGLQFLFEYFSETQRNKGNFPGRFSGRQFSNSRSEMNVSTLELGDSALYLCASSLSAGNYGYTFGSGTRLTVV.

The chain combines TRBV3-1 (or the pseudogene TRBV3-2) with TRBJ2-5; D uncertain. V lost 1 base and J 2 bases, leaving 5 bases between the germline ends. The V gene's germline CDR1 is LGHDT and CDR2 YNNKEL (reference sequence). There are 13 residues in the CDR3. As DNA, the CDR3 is TGTGCCAGCAGCCAAGCAGGACAAGAGACCCAGTACTTC. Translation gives CASSQAGQETQYF.

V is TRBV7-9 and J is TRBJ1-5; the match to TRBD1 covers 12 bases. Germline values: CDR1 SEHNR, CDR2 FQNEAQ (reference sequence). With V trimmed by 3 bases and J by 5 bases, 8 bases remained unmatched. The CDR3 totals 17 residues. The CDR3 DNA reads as TGTGCCAGCAGCTTCGGGACAGGGGGCATTGAGGATCAGCCCCAGCATTTT. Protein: CASSFGTGGIEDQPQHF.

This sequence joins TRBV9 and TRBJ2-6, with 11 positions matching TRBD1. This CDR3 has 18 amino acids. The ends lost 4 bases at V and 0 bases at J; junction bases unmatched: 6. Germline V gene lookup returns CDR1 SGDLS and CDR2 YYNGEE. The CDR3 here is CASSPRTGGISGANVLTF. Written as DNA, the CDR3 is TGTGCCAGCAGCCCGAGGACAGGGGGCATCTCTGGGGCCAACGTCCTGACTTTC.